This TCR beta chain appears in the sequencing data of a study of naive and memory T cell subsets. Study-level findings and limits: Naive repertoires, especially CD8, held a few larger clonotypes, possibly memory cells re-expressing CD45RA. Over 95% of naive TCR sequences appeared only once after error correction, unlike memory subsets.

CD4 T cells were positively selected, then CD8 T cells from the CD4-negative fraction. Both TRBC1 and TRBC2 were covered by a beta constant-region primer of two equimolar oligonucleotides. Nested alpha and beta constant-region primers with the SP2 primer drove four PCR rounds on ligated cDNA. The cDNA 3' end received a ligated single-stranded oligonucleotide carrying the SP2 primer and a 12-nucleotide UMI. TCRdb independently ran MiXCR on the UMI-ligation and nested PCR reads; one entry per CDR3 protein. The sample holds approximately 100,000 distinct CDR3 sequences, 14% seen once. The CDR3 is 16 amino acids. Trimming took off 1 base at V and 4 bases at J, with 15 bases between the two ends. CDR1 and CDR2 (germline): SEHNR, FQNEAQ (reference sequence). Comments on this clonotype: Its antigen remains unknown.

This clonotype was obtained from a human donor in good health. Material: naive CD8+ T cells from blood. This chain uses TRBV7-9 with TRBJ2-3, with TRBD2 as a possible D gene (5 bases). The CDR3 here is CASSLGLRERPDTQYF. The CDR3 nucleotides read TGTGCCAGCAGCTTAGGCTTAAGGGAGAGACCAGATACGCAGTATTTT.